This TCR beta chain was documented in a study of T cells in narcolepsy. Study as a whole: Donors had narcolepsy type 1 or type 2, or were healthy controls. Study conclusions and caveats: In some patient and control memory CD4+ samples, autoreactive clones were absent.

The CDR3 covers 15 residues. CDR1 MDHEN and CDR2 SYDVKM come from the germline V gene. V was clipped by 5 bases and J by 0 bases, with 14 bases between them. A word on this clone: Its cognate antigen is unknown.

Some clones are missing from TCRdb's copy, which holds only in-frame ones; the method was immunoSEQ multiplex PCR. The table lists over 30,000 clones, around 80% of them singletons, with around 1.3% in the top ten. The sequence derives from a human donor with narcolepsy. Sequencing input: CD45RA- memory CD4+ T cells from PBMCs. V usage is TRBV28 and J usage is TRBJ2-7, with D possibly matching TRBD1 (6 bases). The chain's CDR3 is CASSQRDTISYEQYV. The CDR3 bases are TGTGCCAGCAGTCAACGGGACACTATCTCCTACGAGCAGTACGTC.